This T cell receptor (beta chain) is drawn from a study of tumor-infiltrating lymphocytes in primary liver carcinoma. Bulk tissue was left unsorted, and RNA and DNA were co-extracted from about 19-30 mg of it. The input was about 490 ng total RNA; TCR beta cDNA was made from it with a constant-region primer. Construction of TCR beta libraries relied on three successive nested multiplex PCR rounds employing slightly modified ARM-PCR. Rounds one and two of PCR, each of about 10 cycles, were primed with TRBV1-TRBV30 forward primers and a C-beta reverse primer. One entry per CDR3 protein, called by TCRdb with MiXCR from the multiplex PCR reads. The table includes tens of thousands of distinct CDR3 sequences, 78% detected once. J gave up 4 bases and V 1 base, and 4 bases lay outside the gene matches. The CDR3 is 15 residues long. The V gene's germline CDR1 is SGDLS and CDR2 YYNGEE.

This clonotype was sampled from a man between 35 and 55 years old with primary liver carcinoma and hepatitis B virus infection. V and J are TRBV9 and TRBJ2-1; 8 bases align to TRBD2. Sequencing used liver tumor tissue from sampling region 3. Subset here: tumor region T3, left-lateral pole. The CDR3 spells CASSVSGRAYNEQFF. The CDR3, as DNA: TGTGCCAGCAGCGTAAGCGGGAGAGCTTACAATGAGCAGTTCTTC.